These 3 T cell receptor beta chains were sequenced from one sample in a study of blood T cell repertoires in COVID-19. Profiling relied on immunoSEQ multiplex PCR, and the TCRdb table lists in-frame clones only, not all of them. Altogether fewer than 200,000 clones are present, roughly 87% being singletons, with the ten largest covering 6% to 8%. Sequencing was carried out using peripheral blood. The receptors derive from a woman aged 70-85 years with COVID-19, enrolled during active disease.

The V call is TRBV7-9, the J call TRBJ1-6, with no clear D. The length of the CDR3 is 13 residues. CDR1 SEHNR and CDR2 FQNEAQ come from the germline V gene (reference sequence). Trimming removed 7 bases at V and 7 bases at J, with 11 bases between. In nucleotides, the CDR3 is TGTGCCAGCACTCCAGGTGCAAATTCACCCCTCCACTTT. The encoded protein is CASTPGANSPLHF.

The CDR3 nucleotides read TGTGCCAGCAGCCAGGGCGCAGCGGGAGGTTACAATGAGCAGTTCTTC. This translates into CASSQGAAGGYNEQFF. The chain links TRBV3-1 (or the pseudogene TRBV3-2) to TRBJ2-1; 9 nucleotides align to TRBD2. This CDR3 has 16 residues. Per the germline V gene, CDR1 is LGHDT and CDR2 is YNNKEL (reference sequence). Germline trimming cut 3 bases from V and 4 bases from J; bases unmatched to any gene: 7.

The J gene is TRBJ1-5, the V gene TRBV18; 7 positions match TRBD1. Trimming removed 1 base from V and 7 bases from J; junction bases left unmatched: 1. Germline values: CDR1 KGHSH, CDR2 LQKENI. The CDR3 consists of 13 residues. The CDR3: CASSPLDRQPQHF. DNA for the CDR3: TGTGCCAGCTCACCACTGGACAGGCAGCCCCAGCATTTT.